A single sample is the source of the 13 T cell receptor beta chains below, sequenced in a study of cytomegalovirus exposure and HLA in healthy donors. Amplification used 60 Vbeta primers and 13 Jbeta primers. Repertoires were generated with immunoSEQ multiplex PCR, while TCRdb's copy carries only in-frame clones and drops some. The table lists roughly 95,000 clones, about 80% of them singletons, with roughly 5.4% in the top ten. The sample was PBMCs. The receptors here all came from a man under 40 in good health and CMV-seropositive.

This chain uses TRBV4-2 with TRBJ2-3; tentatively, D is TRBD1 (6 bases). CDR3 length: 15 amino acids. The V end was cut by 8 bases, the J end by 4 bases, with 19 bases between. CDR1 and CDR2 from the germline V gene are LGHNA and YNFKEQ. As DNA, the CDR3 is TGTGCCAGCTCCGTAGGGGGTTTGGGGGCAGATACGCAGTATTTT. This codes for CASSVGGLGADTQYF.

J is TRBJ2-7 and V is TRBV27, with 9 positions matching TRBD1. The CDR3 spans 17 residues. Germline V CDR1 and CDR2: MNHEY, SMNVEV (reference sequence). The J segment lost 2 bases and the V segment lost 1 base, leaving 9 bases of the junction unmatched. The DNA for the CDR3 is TGTGCCAGCAGTTTATTGCCTCCGGGACAGGGCCCCTACGAGCAGTACTTC. It is translated as CASSLLPPGQGPYEQYF.

The rearrangement links TRBV6-5 to TRBJ2-7, with 10 bases lining up with TRBD2. The CDR3 is made up of 14 amino acids. Looked up from germline, CDR1 is MNHEY and CDR2 is SVGAGI. The ends lost 4 bases at V and 6 bases at J; junction bases unmatched: 6. CDR3 sequence reads: CASSSGTSASEQYF. The CDR3 DNA reads as TGTGCCAGCAGTTCCGGGACTAGCGCCAGCGAGCAGTACTTC.

This clone was counted between two and nine times. The chain employs TRBV9 and TRBJ1-4; D is undetermined. The germline gives CDR1 SGDLS, CDR2 YYNGEE. The CDR3 length is 16 residues. V dropped 0 bases and J dropped 0 bases, with 9 bases sitting between them. CDR3 DNA sequence: TGTGCCAGCAGCGTAGCTTTACTGACAACTAATGAAAAACTGTTTTTT. Amino acid sequence: CASSVALLTTNEKLFF.

This clone was counted once. The genes are TRBV9 and TRBJ1-5; D perhaps matches TRBD1 (6 bases). V shed 5 bases and J shed 0 bases, with 12 bases lying between them. The CDR3 is 15 residues long. The germline V gene has CDR1 SGDLS and CDR2 YYNGEE. This CDR3 reads CASSVTDSSNQPQHF. The CDR3 coding sequence is TGTGCCAGCAGTGTAACGGACAGTAGCAATCAGCCCCAGCATTTT.

This rearrangement joins TRBV18 to TRBJ1-5; D remains ambiguous. Trimming stripped 3 bases from V and 3 bases from J, with 15 bases between. The CDR3 is made up of 16 amino acids. Germline CDR1 reads KGHSH; CDR2 reads LQKENI. The CDR3 nucleotides read TGTGCCAGCTCACCCTCGGGAGGGTACAACAATCAGCCCCAGCATTTT. It codes for CASSPSGGYNNQPQHF.

The rearrangement links TRBV28 to TRBJ2-7; D is perhaps TRBD1 (6 bases). This CDR3 is built from 16 residues. Between the trimmed V and J ends, which lost 8 bases and 1 base, there was a span of 21 bases. Germline values: CDR1 MDHEN, CDR2 SYDVKM. Here the CDR3 reads CASRTSKGVRSYEQYF. As DNA, the CDR3 is TGTGCCAGCCGAACCTCAAAGGGGGTCAGGTCCTACGAGCAGTACTTC.

The V gene is TRBV7-2, the J gene TRBJ1-2, with a weak D call TRBD1 (5 bases). Germline V gives CDR1 SGHTA, CDR2 FQGNSA. This CDR3 comprises 17 residues. The V and J ends lost 0 bases and 3 bases respectively, with 17 bases between them. CDR3 sequence reads: CASSLAGGAAEDYGYTF. The DNA of the CDR3 is TGTGCCAGCAGCTTAGCGGGAGGGGCCGCTGAGGACTATGGCTACACCTTC.

The CDR3 loop reads CASSFGETQYF. The CDR3 nucleotides are TGTGCCAGCAGCTTCGGGGAGACCCAGTACTTC. The rearrangement links TRBV7-2 to TRBJ2-5, with D hard to call. Trimming took 3 bases from V and 5 from J, leaving 4 bases between them. This CDR3 region has 11 residues. The germline gives CDR1 SGHTA, CDR2 FQGNSA.

This clone was seen more than once but under ten times. CDR3 amino acids: CASSPPVGGFF. The CDR3 DNA reads TGTGCCAGCAGTCCCCCCGTTGGCGGTTTCTTT. This sequence joins TRBV6-6 and TRBJ1-1; no reliable D call. The V end lost 5 bases, the J end lost 13 bases, and 14 bases lay between the germline ends. CDR3 size: 11 residues. Germline loops: CDR1 MNHNY, CDR2 SVGAGI (reference sequence).

The J gene is TRBJ2-5, the V gene TRBV29-1; 10 nucleotides line up with TRBD2. CDR1 is SQVTM and CDR2 is ANQGSEA in the germline V gene. Unmatched junction bases numbered 10, after V lost 4 bases and J lost 2 bases. The CDR3 sequence is 16 residues long. The CDR3 loop reads CSVVGSSGGFQETQYF. CDR3 DNA: TGCAGCGTTGTCGGCAGTAGCGGGGGGTTTCAAGAGACCCAGTACTTC. Together with reference TRBV29-1 and TRBJ2-5, the CDR3 gives the full variable domain: SAVISQKPSRDICQRGTSLTIQCQVDSQVTMMFWYRQQPGQSLTLIATANQGSEATYESGFVIDKFPISRPNLTFSTLTVSNMSPEDSSIYLCSVVGSSGGFQETQYFGPGTRLLVL.

The chain links TRBV11-2 to TRBJ1-1; D may be TRBD1 (5 bases). Germline CDR1 SGHAT, CDR2 FQNNGV. The CDR3 runs to 15 residues. With 6 bases removed from V and 4 bases from J, the gap between germline ends came to 18 bases. CDR3 sequence reads: CASSFLGRGSTEAFF. CDR3 bases: TGTGCCAGCAGTTTTCTCGGTAGGGGAAGCACTGAAGCTTTCTTT.

J is TRBJ1-5 and V is TRBV2; TRBD1 aligns across 9 bases. CDR3 size: 15 residues. With V trimmed by 4 bases and J by 1 base, 2 bases remained unmatched. The V gene's germline CDR1 is SNHLY and CDR2 FYNNEI. The CDR3 here is CASSGGTGSNQPQHF. CDR3 nucleotide sequence: TGTGCCAGCAGTGGCGGGACAGGGAGCAATCAGCCCCAGCATTTT.